This TCR beta chain came from a study of T cell repertoires in cytomegalovirus infection (dated by TCRdb to between 2018 and 2021). Study-level background: Alongside well-studied HLA-B-restricted epitopes, the peptide stimulations were aimed at recently identified HLA-C-restricted CMV epitopes, whose presentation resists viral immunomodulation. Because public TCR beta signatures pointed to carriage of CMV infection together with the matching HLA type, the HLA type of each donor mattered for the analysis. The full study reports these points: Carriers of CMV infection plus the relevant HLA type were discriminated by the cumulative frequency of public TCR beta family members in the study cohort and in an independent approximately 400-donor cohort. The ex vivo response was dominated by HLA-C-restricted CMV-specific TCR beta clonotypes, and the single most frequent clonotype in two of eight donors was supplied by these HLA-C-restricted clonotypes.

CDR1 is given as SQVTM and CDR2 as ANQGSEA, both from the germline V gene. From the cysteine through the phenylalanine, the CDR3 covers 18 amino acids. The kept DNA is CDR3 alone, 54 bases in frame from the first base. For this chain, trimming is 0 bases at the V end and 2 bases at the J end, and the number of junction bases without a gene match is 8. This clonotype has only a few counts. What this receptor recognizes is not known. Base qualities were left out, and no much larger clone turns up one base away. The sample's treatment or condition label, in plain terms: in vitro stimulation with specific CMV peptide epitopes to enrich CMV-specific T cells. Sequenced on an Illumina HiSeq 1500. The public reads were run again by TCRdb, first through fastp at Q25 and then through MiXCR, and only productive beta chains were kept. Every entry covers one CDR3 protein and lists the most common genes and DNA from its rows. Here the sample has 380,000 or so distinct CDR3 sequences; nearly 35% occur a single time. The ten largest make up approximately 13% of the sample.

The TCR originated in a human donor in good health (CMV status not recorded). Some clones in this sample may be carry-over from other donors' samples. Sequences were derived from cultured PBMCs, sampled from culture after CMV antigen stimulation. The chain is encoded by TRBV29-1 joined to TRBJ1-4, with 11 junctional bases fitting TRBD1. The CDR3 is CSVEDAVRDRGTNEKLFF. The nucleotides read TGCAGCGTTGAAGACGCTGTCCGGGACAGGGGGACTAATGAAAAACTGTTTTTT.